This T cell receptor beta chain originates from a study of cytomegalovirus exposure and HLA in healthy donors. Overall study results and limits: Associated with cytomegalovirus, according to the listing, were around 160 TCR beta chains. Later on, a genetic analysis was performed. It linked a missense variant in DCLRE1C with V- and J-gene trimming of TCR beta. Some V segments could not be told apart, so they were left out, TRBV6-2 and TRBV6-3 among them.

It was with 60 Vbeta and 13 Jbeta primers that the PCR ran. The repertoire was sequenced with immunoSEQ multiplex PCR; TCRdb's copy has only in-frame clones and lacks some. The sample carries approximately 91,000 clones, more than 65% recorded once. The CDR3 totals 16 residues. J gave up 1 base and V 3 bases, and 9 bases lay outside the gene matches. Germline V gene lookup returns CDR1 MDHEN and CDR2 SYDVKM. In regard to this clone: Antigen: not known.

The sample comprised PBMCs. V is TRBV28 and J is TRBJ2-7; 7 positions agree with TRBD1. The TCR sequence derives from a human donor in good health. DNA for the CDR3: TGTGCCAGCAGTTTGATGGGGACAGCTTATTCCTACGAGCAGTACTTC. Amino acids: CASSLMGTAYSYEQYF.